In this sample, the clone carrying this T cell receptor (beta chain) turned up once. This entry comes from a study of blood T cell repertoires in COVID-19. Generated by immunoSEQ multiplex PCR, the TCRdb table keeps only in-frame clones and is missing some. The sample consists of around 370,000 clones, about 90% of them appearing once. The clonotype comes from a woman between 18 and 30 years old who had recovered from COVID-19. Sequencing was performed on peripheral blood.

The CDR3 region is CASSGTGVVGMTLDIQYF. The DNA of the CDR3 is TGTGCCAGCAGTGGCACCGGGGTAGTGGGAATGACTTTGGACATTCAGTACTTC. V is TRBV6-1 and J is TRBJ2-4; D possibly corresponds to TRBD2 (5 bases). CDR3 length equals 18 residues. V shed 4 bases and J shed 8 bases, with 27 bases lying between them. Germline values: CDR1 MNHNS, CDR2 SASEGT.